This entry features one T cell receptor (beta chain) sequence. Its antigen is still unknown. Base quality data are lacking; no much larger clone is found one base away. The data are from a study of T cell responses to AZD1222 COVID-19 vaccine (dated by TCRdb to about 2021). With regard to the full study: TCR sequencing was performed for over 230 trial participants, of whom around 200 were given two doses of AZD1222 and around 26 were given two doses of MenACWY control vaccine. Trial participants were enrolled by age into 18-55, 56-69 and 70-plus year subgroups, with about 150, 28 and 57 TCR-sequenced participants respectively.

Sequences MNHEY (CDR1) and SMNVEV (CDR2) are obtained from the germline V gene (reference sequence). Including the terminal cysteine and phenylalanine, the CDR3 comprises 12 residues. CDR3 DNA is the only sequence kept; it has 36 bases, read in frame from the first base. V is reduced by 6 bases and J by 15 bases, leaving a spacing of 18 bases between them. The sample's time point label is to be understood as: about 28 days (+/-7) after the second vaccine dose. Because spike-specific TCR depth and breadth did not differ between the two schedules, AZD1222 recipients who got a second dose at roughly 4 weeks were pooled with those who got a second dose at roughly 12 weeks. Samples from vaccinated people were obtained from the UK trials COV001 and COV002, which included a single-blind randomized controlled phase 2/3 trial of AZD1222 (ChAdOx1 nCoV-19) in healthy adults. For TCRbeta chain sequencing, PBMC samples were collected from trial participants at day 0 and at day 28 after the second dose.

The paper's findings and limits, for the study overall: Participants were mostly white British and included more females than males, and it was suggested by the authors that clonal diversity may have been underestimated. After two AZD1222 doses, both the breadth and the depth of spike-specific TCRs were significantly higher than at day 0 and than in MenACWY recipients. Only six AZD1222 recipients were SARS-CoV-2 seropositive at baseline, limiting conclusions about previously exposed vaccinees. CD4 TCRs associated with the vaccine covered the entire spike protein, and the dominant responses were in regions 160-218 and 743-854. Reportedly, almost half of the unique spike-specific TCRs recognized epitopes lying outside the regions that are mutated in the B.1.351 and B.1.1.7 variants. In the small 56-69-year group, the increase in depth fell short of significance, most likely because of low power. Because no samples from the day 14 peak response were available, repertoires could be characterized only after the peak T cell response.

The CDR3 regions of human TCRbeta chains were analyzed by immunosequencing. For the original study's pipeline: Repertoire TCRs were checked for matches against a reference library of SARS-CoV-2-specific TCRs that had been generated using the MIRA antigen-specificity platform. Breadth meant the fraction of unique TCRs that were SARS-CoV-2-associated, whereas depth meant the fraction of total T cells that were SARS-CoV-2-associated. Using the MIRA data, each spike-specific TCR was mapped to the spike region that the TCR reacts to and placed in a CD4 or CD8 class. Log10-transformed breadth and depth values were compared by one-way ANOVA with Sidak's multiple comparisons tests. TCRdb provides this immuneACCESS table in a form limited to in-frame rearrangements. Some clones are lacking; in checked studies, under half of them reflect an unresolved V gene, and why the rest are absent is not known. V and J calls and clone size come straight from that table; D and trimming were deduced from the DNA. The sample table contains fewer than 150,000 clones; only one count was recorded for 88% of them. Less than 4% of the sample belongs to the ten largest clones.

This specimen was peripheral blood, taken 28 days after the second AZD1222 dose. The receptor chain draws on TRBV27 and TRBJ2-1; 7 matching bases give a weak D call of TRBD2. The receptor was isolated from an adult who received the AZD1222 COVID-19 vaccine. The bases are TGTGCCAGCAGCGGAGGCGGGGGCTTTGTGTTCTTC. It translates to CASSGGGGFVFF.